This TCR beta chain came from a study of T cell repertoires in cytomegalovirus infection. Background on the study: Well-studied HLA-B-restricted epitopes and recently identified HLA-C-restricted epitopes of CMV were both used in the study. Indications of both CMV infection and matching HLA type were provided by public TCR beta signatures.

The germline V and J ends were trimmed by 7 bases and 4 bases, with 11 bases remaining between them. In germline, CDR1 is SGHNT, CDR2 YYREEE (reference sequence). This CDR3 comprises 13 residues. TCRdb recomputed calls from the reads with MiXCR, one row per CDR3 protein. The data hold about a million distinct CDR3 sequences, with around 32% observed a single time. Details on this clonotype: Its antigen is unknown.

This TCR came from a human donor in good health (CMV status not recorded). Some clones in this sample may be carry-over from other donors' samples. The starting material was cultured CD8+ T cells from PBMCs, obtained from culture after CMV antigen stimulation. V usage is TRBV5-4 and J usage is TRBJ2-2; maybe TRBD2 (6 bases). The CDR3 coding sequence is TGTGCCAGCCCAGACGGGGGCACCGGGGAGCTGTTTTTT. As protein: CASPDGGTGELFF.